The 15 T cell receptor beta chains given below trace back to one sample, sequenced in a study of T cell responses to AZD1222 COVID-19 vaccine. The data were produced by immunoSEQ multiplex PCR, yet TCRdb's version contains in-frame clones alone and is incomplete. The data contain 45,000 to 70,000 clones, 75% to 90% of them singletons. The sample in question was peripheral blood, obtained on day 0 of AZD1222 vaccination. These receptor sequences come from an adult in good health.

V gene TRBV28 combines with J gene TRBJ1-2; perhaps TRBD1 as D (5 bases). CDR1 and CDR2 (germline): MDHEN, SYDVKM. The CDR3 length is 14 residues. V dropped 7 bases and J dropped 3 bases, with 15 bases sitting between them. The CDR3 here is CASNAGGYYYGYTF. The CDR3 DNA reads as TGTGCCAGCAATGCGGGGGGATACTACTATGGCTACACCTTC.

In its sample, this clone was seen once. The gene calls are TRBV28 and TRBJ1-2; 9 bases line up with TRBD1. With 6 bases clipped from V and 7 bases from J, the junction kept 9 bases outside the gene matches. The CDR3 covers 14 residues. The germline CDR1 and CDR2 sequences are MDHEN and SYDVKM. The CDR3 here is CASSPPGQGSGYTF. The DNA of the CDR3 is TGTGCCAGCAGCCCCCCGGGACAGGGCTCTGGCTACACCTTC.

V and J are TRBV5-1 and TRBJ2-2; 12 positions agree with TRBD2. The CDR3 totals 16 residues. V shed 2 bases and J 1 base; nucleotides not matched to a gene: 0. Germline V gives CDR1 SGHRS, CDR2 YFSETQ. In DNA form, the CDR3 reads TGCGCCAGCAGCTTACTAGCGGGGGGGAACACCGGGGAGCTGTTTTTT. Amino acids: CASSLLAGGNTGELFF.

V and J are TRBV7-8 and TRBJ1-2; tentative D call: TRBD1 (5 bases). There are 15 residues in the CDR3. Trimming shortened V by 5 bases and J by 7 bases, and 20 bases separated the two germline ends. Germline CDR1 reads SGHVS; CDR2 reads FQNEAQ. This CDR3 reads CASSLGEGLVSGYTF. CDR3 bases: TGTGCCAGCAGCCTAGGGGAGGGCCTCGTGAGTGGCTACACCTTC.

The rearrangement uses TRBV6-2 or TRBV6-3 and TRBJ2-5; a weak D match, TRBD1 (6 bases). Germline V gene lookup returns CDR1 MNHEY and CDR2 SVGEGT. V lost 5 bases and J 3 bases, leaving 13 bases between the germline ends. This CDR3 has 14 residues. This chain's CDR3 is CASSTTGFEETQYF. The CDR3 bases are TGTGCCAGCAGTACCACAGGGTTCGAAGAGACCCAGTACTTC.

The J gene is TRBJ1-6, the V gene TRBV19; 8 bases agree with TRBD1. The CDR3 is 14 residues long. J lost 8 bases, V lost 3 bases, and 3 bases had no gene match. In germline, CDR1 is LNHDA, CDR2 SQIVND (reference sequence). CDR3 DNA sequence: TGTGCCAGTAGTATCGGGACAGGAGATTCACCCCTCCACTTT. Translated, it gives CASSIGTGDSPLHF.

The chain uses TRBV28 and TRBJ2-1, with D uncertain. Trimming removed 8 bases from V and 6 bases from J, with 8 bases in between. The germline V gene has CDR1 MDHEN and CDR2 SYDVKM. The CDR3 spans 11 residues. The CDR3 loop reads CASRNLNEQFF. CDR3 coding DNA: TGTGCCAGCCGAAACCTCAATGAGCAGTTCTTC.

The chain couples TRBV15 to TRBJ1-1; D gene unclear. Trimming took off 1 base at V and 5 bases at J, with 14 bases between the two ends. The germline V gene has CDR1 LNHNV and CDR2 YYDKDF (reference sequence). The CDR3 loop spans 15 amino acids. The CDR3 nucleotides read TGTGCCACCAGCAGAGGGTCCCAAGGGTGGACTGAAGCTTTCTTT. Encoded protein: CATSRGSQGWTEAFF.

The rearrangement uses TRBV9 and TRBJ2-7; 11 nucleotides agree with TRBD2. Germline V gene lookup returns CDR1 SGDLS and CDR2 YYNGEE. This CDR3 comprises 15 residues. The V gene end was trimmed by 1 base and the J gene end by 4 bases; junction bases not matched to a gene: 4. In DNA, the CDR3 is TGTGCCAGCAGCGTATCCGGGACTAGCGGTTACGAGCAGTACTTC. Protein sequence: CASSVSGTSGYEQYF.

This chain links TRBV27 with TRBJ2-5, with 7 bases lining up with TRBD2. The CDR3 is 15 residues long. Germline lookup yields CDR1 MNHEY and CDR2 SMNVEV (reference sequence). Trimming cost V 5 bases and J 0 bases; bases outside gene matches: 6. Written as DNA, the CDR3 is TGTGCCAGCAGTATTCAGGGAGGGAACCAAGAGACCCAGTACTTC. It is translated as CASSIQGGNQETQYF.

This clone was seen just once. The chain uses TRBV3-1 (or the pseudogene TRBV3-2) and TRBJ2-3, with D perhaps TRBD2 (6 bases). The CDR3 has 13 amino acids. Germline CDR1 and CDR2: LGHDT and YNNKEL (reference sequence). Trimming took 2 bases from V and 4 from J, leaving 7 bases between them. This CDR3 is CASSQWRADTQYF. CDR3 in DNA: TGTGCCAGCAGCCAATGGAGGGCAGATACGCAGTATTTT.

CDR3 in amino acids: CASSQKQGVKAFF. CDR3 DNA sequence: TGTGCCAGCAGCCAAAAACAGGGGGTAAAAGCTTTCTTT. This sequence joins TRBV4-2 and TRBJ1-1, with 8 bases identical to TRBD1. Trimming took 2 bases from V and 9 from J; bases not matched to a gene: 5. Germline CDR1 is LGHNA and CDR2 is YNFKEQ. The CDR3 covers 13 residues.

This clone has only a few counts. The chain uses TRBV19 and TRBJ2-2, with a tentative D call TRBD2 (6 bases). CDR3 length equals 14 residues. Trimming removed 7 bases at V and 6 bases at J, with 15 bases between. Germline loops: CDR1 LNHDA, CDR2 SQIVND (reference sequence). CDR3 nucleotides: TGTGCCAGTATGTCGGGACTCGCACCCGGGGAGCTGTTTTTT. Its protein is CASMSGLAPGELFF. Supplemented by reference TRBV19 and TRBJ2-2, the full variable domain reads DGGITQSPKYLFRKEGQNVTLSCEQNLNHDAMYWYRQDPGQGLRLIYYSQIVNDFQKGDIAEGYSVSREKKESFPLTVTSAQKNPTAFYLCASMSGLAPGELFFGEGSRLTVL.

The chain combines TRBV14 with TRBJ2-5, with D perhaps given as TRBD1 or TRBD2 (5 bases each). With 3 bases removed from V and 5 bases from J, the gap between germline ends came to 13 bases. This CDR3 spans 14 amino acids. Germline CDR1 is SGHDN and CDR2 is FVKESK. The chain's CDR3 is CASSQRGLRETQYF. The CDR3 DNA follows: TGTGCCAGCAGCCAGAGGGGTCTCCGGGAGACCCAGTACTTC.

J is TRBJ1-3 and V is TRBV7-8; D not resolved. The CDR3 length is 15 residues. Germline CDR1 is SGHVS and CDR2 is FQNEAQ. The ends were cut back, 1 base at V and 1 base at J, with 8 bases in the middle. The CDR3 region is CASSLEGSSGNTIYF. The CDR3 DNA follows: TGTGCCAGCAGCTTAGAGGGCAGTTCTGGAAACACCATATATTTT.